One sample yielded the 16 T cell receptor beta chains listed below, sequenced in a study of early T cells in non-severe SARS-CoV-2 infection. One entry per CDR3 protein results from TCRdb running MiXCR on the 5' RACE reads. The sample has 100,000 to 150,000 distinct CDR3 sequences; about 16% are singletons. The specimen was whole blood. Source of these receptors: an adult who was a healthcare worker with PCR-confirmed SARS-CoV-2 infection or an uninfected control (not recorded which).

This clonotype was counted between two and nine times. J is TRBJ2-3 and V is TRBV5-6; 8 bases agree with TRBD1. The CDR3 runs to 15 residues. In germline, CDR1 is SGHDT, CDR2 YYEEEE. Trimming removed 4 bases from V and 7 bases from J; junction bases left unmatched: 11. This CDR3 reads CASSPSQGAQNTQYF. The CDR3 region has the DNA TGTGCCAGCAGCCCCAGCCAGGGGGCGCAAAATACGCAGTATTTT.

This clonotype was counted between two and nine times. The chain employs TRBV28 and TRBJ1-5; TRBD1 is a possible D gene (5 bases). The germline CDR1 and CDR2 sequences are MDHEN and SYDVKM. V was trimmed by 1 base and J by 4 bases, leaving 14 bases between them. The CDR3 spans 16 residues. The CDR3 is CASSLLGDQGNQPQHF. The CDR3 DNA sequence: TGTGCCAGCAGTTTATTGGGGGATCAGGGAAATCAGCCCCAGCATTTT.

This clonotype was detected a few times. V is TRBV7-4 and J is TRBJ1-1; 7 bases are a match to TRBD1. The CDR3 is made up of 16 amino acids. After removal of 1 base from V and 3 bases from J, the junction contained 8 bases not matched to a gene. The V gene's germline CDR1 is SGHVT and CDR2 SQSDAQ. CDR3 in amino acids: CASSLEEGGEYTEAFF. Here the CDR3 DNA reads TGTGCCAGCAGCTTAGAGGAAGGGGGCGAGTACACTGAAGCTTTCTTT. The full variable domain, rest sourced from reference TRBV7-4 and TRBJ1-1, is GAGVSQSPRYKVAKRGRDVALRCDSISGHVTLYWYRQTLGQGSEVLTYSQSDAQRDKSGRPSGRFSAERPERSVSTLKIQRTEQGDSAVYLCASSLEEGGEYTEAFFGQGTRLTVV.

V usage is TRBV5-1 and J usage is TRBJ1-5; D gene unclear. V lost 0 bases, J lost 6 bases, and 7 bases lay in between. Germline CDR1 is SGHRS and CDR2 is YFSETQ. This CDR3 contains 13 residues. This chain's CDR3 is CASSLERGQPQHF. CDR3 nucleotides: TGCGCCAGCAGCTTGGAACGGGGTCAGCCCCAGCATTTT. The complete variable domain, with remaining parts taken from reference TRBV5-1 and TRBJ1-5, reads KAGVTQTPRYLIKTRGQQVTLSCSPISGHRSVSWYQQTPGQGLQFLFEYFSETQRNKGNFPGRFSGRQFSNSRSEMNVSTLELGDSALYLCASSLERGQPQHFGDGTRLSIL.

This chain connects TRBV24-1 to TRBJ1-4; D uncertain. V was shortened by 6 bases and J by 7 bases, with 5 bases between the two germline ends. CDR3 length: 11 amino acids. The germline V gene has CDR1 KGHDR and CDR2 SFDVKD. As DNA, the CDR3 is TGTGCCACCAGTTGGGTTGAAAAACTGTTTTTT. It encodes CATSWVEKLFF.

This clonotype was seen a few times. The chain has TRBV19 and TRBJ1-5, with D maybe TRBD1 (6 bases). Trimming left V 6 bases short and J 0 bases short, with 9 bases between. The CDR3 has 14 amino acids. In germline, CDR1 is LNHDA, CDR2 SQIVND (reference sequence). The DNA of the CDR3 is TGTGCCAGTAGAGGGGGGGCTAGCAATCAGCCCCAGCATTTT. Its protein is CASRGGASNQPQHF.

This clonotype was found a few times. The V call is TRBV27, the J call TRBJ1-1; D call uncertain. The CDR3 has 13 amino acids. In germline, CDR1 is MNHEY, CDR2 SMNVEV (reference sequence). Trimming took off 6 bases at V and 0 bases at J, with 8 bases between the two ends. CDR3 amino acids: CASRPNLNTEAFF. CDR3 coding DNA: TGTGCCAGCAGACCTAATTTGAACACTGAAGCTTTCTTT.

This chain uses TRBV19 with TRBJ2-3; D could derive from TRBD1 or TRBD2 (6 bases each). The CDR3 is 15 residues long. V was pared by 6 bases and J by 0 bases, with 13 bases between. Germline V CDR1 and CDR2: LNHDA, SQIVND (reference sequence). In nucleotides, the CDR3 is TGTGCCAGTAGGGGACGGGGGCTAAGCACAGATACGCAGTATTTT. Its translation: CASRGRGLSTDTQYF.

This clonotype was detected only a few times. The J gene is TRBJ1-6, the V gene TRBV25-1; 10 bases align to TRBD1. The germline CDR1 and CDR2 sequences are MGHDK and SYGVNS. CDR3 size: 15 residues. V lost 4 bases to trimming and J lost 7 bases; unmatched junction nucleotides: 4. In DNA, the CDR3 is TGTGCCAGCAGTGGGACAGGGGGAGGGAATTCACCCCTCCACTTT. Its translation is CASSGTGGGNSPLHF.

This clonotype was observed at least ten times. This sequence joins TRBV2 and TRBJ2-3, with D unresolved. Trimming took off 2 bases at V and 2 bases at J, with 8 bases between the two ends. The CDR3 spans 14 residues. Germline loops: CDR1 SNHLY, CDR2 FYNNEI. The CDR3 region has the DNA TGTGCCAGCAGTGAAAGTTACAACACAGATACGCAGTATTTT. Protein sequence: CASSESYNTDTQYF.

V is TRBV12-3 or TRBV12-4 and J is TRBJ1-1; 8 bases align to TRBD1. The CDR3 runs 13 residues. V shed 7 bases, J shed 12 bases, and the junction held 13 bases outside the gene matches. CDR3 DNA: TGTGCCAGCACCCCTCGCCAGGGACAGGAGACTTTCTTT. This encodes CASTPRQGQETFF.

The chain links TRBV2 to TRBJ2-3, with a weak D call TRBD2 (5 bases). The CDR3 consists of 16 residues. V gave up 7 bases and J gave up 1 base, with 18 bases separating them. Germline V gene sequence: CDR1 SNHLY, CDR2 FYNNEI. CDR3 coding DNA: TGTGCCAGCACTCCCAACGGAGGCGGCCGCACAGATACGCAGTATTTT. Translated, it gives CASTPNGGGRTDTQYF.

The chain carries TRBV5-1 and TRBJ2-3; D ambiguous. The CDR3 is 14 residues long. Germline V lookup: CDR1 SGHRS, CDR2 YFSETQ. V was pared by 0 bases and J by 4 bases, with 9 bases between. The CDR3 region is CASSLDGISDTQYF. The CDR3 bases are TGCGCCAGCAGCTTGGATGGGATCTCAGATACGCAGTATTTT. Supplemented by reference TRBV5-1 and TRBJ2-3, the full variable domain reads KAGVTQTPRYLIKTRGQQVTLSCSPISGHRSVSWYQQTPGQGLQFLFEYFSETQRNKGNFPGRFSGRQFSNSRSEMNVSTLELGDSALYLCASSLDGISDTQYFGPGTRLTVL.

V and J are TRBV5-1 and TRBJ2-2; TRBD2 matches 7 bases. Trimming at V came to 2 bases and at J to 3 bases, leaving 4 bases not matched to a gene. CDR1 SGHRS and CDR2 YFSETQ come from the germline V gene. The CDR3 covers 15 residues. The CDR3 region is CASSFSGYHTGELFF. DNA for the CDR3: TGCGCCAGCAGCTTTAGCGGGTACCACACCGGGGAGCTGTTTTTT.

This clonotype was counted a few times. The CDR3 here is CSAFGVGTEAFF. The CDR3, as DNA: TGCAGTGCTTTCGGGGTGGGGACTGAAGCTTTCTTT. V and J are TRBV20-1 and TRBJ1-1; D is unresolved. In germline, CDR1 is DFQATT, CDR2 SNEGSKA (reference sequence). V gave up 5 bases and J gave up 5 bases, with 12 bases separating them. The CDR3 runs 12 residues.

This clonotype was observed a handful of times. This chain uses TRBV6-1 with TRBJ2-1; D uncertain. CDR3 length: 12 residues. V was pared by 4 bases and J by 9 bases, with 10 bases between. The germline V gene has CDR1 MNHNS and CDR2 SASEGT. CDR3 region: CASSAARGEQFF. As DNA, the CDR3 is TGTGCCAGCAGTGCAGCGAGAGGTGAGCAGTTCTTC.